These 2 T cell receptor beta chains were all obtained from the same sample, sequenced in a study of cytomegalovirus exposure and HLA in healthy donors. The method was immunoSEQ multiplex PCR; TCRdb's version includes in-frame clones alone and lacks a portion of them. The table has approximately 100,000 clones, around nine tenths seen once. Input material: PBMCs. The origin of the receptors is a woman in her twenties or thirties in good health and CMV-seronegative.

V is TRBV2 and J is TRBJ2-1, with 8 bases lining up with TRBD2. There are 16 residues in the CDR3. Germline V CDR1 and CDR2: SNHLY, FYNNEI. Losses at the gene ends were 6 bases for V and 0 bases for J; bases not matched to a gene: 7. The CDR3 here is CASSGRSGSSYNEQFF. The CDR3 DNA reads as TGTGCCAGCAGCGGGAGGAGCGGGAGCTCCTACAATGAGCAGTTCTTC.

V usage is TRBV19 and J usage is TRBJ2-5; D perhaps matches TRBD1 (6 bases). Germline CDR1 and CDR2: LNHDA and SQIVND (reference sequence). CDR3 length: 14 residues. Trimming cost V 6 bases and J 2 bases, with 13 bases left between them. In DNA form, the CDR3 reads TGTGCCAGTAGCGCAACCGGACAGCAAGAGACCCAGTACTTC. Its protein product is CASSATGQQETQYF.